A selection of T cell receptor beta chains follows, all from one sample in a study of T cell clones after liver transplantation. The data were produced by immunoSEQ multiplex PCR, yet TCRdb's version contains in-frame clones alone and is incomplete. The repertoire holds approximately 71,000 clones, with 90% to 95% as singletons. The material sequenced was CD4+ T cells from blood, taken approximately 25 months after liver transplant. Receptor source: a human patient who received a liver transplant. Some T cells may be supplied by the graft donor. The conserved cysteine and the conserved F or W are not part of the CDR3 here. The D gene is left open where the match is weak. Size values are once, few and many counts, or a class for expanded clones, and some rows have none.

v_gene: TRBV7-2; j_gene: TRBJ2-1; abundance: NA; d_gene: TRBD2; CDR3aa: ASSESGTSGRLSYNEQF
v_gene: TRBV19; j_gene: TRBJ2-1; abundance: NA; d_gene: NA; CDR3aa: ASRPGVGELVNEQF
v_gene: TRBV2; j_gene: TRBJ2-5; abundance: NA; d_gene: TRBD1; CDR3aa: ASSWTGGQETQY
v_gene: TRBV11-3; j_gene: TRBJ2-2; abundance: NA; d_gene: TRBD1; CDR3aa: ASSTGGSGGELF
v_gene: TRBV10-3; j_gene: TRBJ2-1; abundance: few; d_gene: TRBD2; CDR3aa: AISDSTSGRAGEQF
v_gene: TRBV7-6; j_gene: TRBJ1-3; abundance: NA; d_gene: NA; CDR3aa: ASSPSAGNTIY
v_gene: TRBV28; j_gene: TRBJ2-7; abundance: NA; d_gene: NA; CDR3aa: ASTLFDEQY
v_gene: TRBV4-1; j_gene: TRBJ1-2; abundance: NA; d_gene: NA; CDR3aa: ASSQDRGFRGYT
v_gene: TRBV5-8; j_gene: TRBJ1-1; abundance: NA; d_gene: NA; CDR3aa: ASSLEQGFNTEAF
v_gene: TRBV9; j_gene: TRBJ1-4; abundance: NA; d_gene: NA; CDR3aa: ASSPRVGMSEKLF
v_gene: TRBV15; j_gene: TRBJ1-4; abundance: NA; d_gene: NA; CDR3aa: ATSREAATVLVEKLF
v_gene: TRBV29-1; j_gene: TRBJ2-7; abundance: NA; d_gene: NA; CDR3aa: SVEGGLSYEQY
v_gene: TRBV11-2; j_gene: TRBJ1-1; abundance: NA; d_gene: NA; CDR3aa: ASSHWAGTIANTEAF
v_gene: TRBV28; j_gene: TRBJ1-2; abundance: once; d_gene: TRBD1; CDR3aa: ASSLDRASYGYT
v_gene: TRBV7-2; j_gene: TRBJ1-2; abundance: NA; d_gene: NA; CDR3aa: ASSSLVGSGYT
v_gene: TRBV9; j_gene: TRBJ1-1; abundance: NA; d_gene: NA; CDR3aa: ASSVLAIRGAEAF
v_gene: TRBV27; j_gene: TRBJ2-1; abundance: NA; d_gene: TRBD2; CDR3aa: ASSPGAGGSSGYNEQF
v_gene: TRBV4-3; j_gene: TRBJ1-2; abundance: NA; d_gene: TRBD1; CDR3aa: ASSPRDRGYDDYGYT
v_gene: TRBV7-9; j_gene: TRBJ2-1; abundance: once; d_gene: NA; CDR3aa: ASSLGRPSYNEQF
v_gene: TRBV2; j_gene: TRBJ1-5; abundance: NA; d_gene: TRBD1; CDR3aa: ASRWDRGPYSNQPQH
v_gene: TRBV10-1; j_gene: TRBJ1-5; abundance: NA; d_gene: TRBD1; CDR3aa: ASRSGQGKQQPQH
v_gene: TRBV12-2; j_gene: TRBJ1-1; abundance: NA; d_gene: NA; CDR3aa: ASRLARGRLITEAF
v_gene: TRBV5-1; j_gene: TRBJ2-5; abundance: NA; d_gene: NA; CDR3aa: ASSLVGETQY
v_gene: TRBV7-7; j_gene: TRBJ2-1; abundance: once; d_gene: NA; CDR3aa: ASSLGAGYDEQF
v_gene: TRBV5-1; j_gene: TRBJ2-5; abundance: NA; d_gene: TRBD2; CDR3aa: ASSKGLAGGETQY
v_gene: TRBV7-9; j_gene: TRBJ1-4; abundance: NA; d_gene: NA; CDR3aa: ASSLDWEKLF
v_gene: TRBV6-5; j_gene: TRBJ1-2; abundance: few; d_gene: NA; CDR3aa: ASRRTAIAYGYT
v_gene: TRBV6-5; j_gene: TRBJ2-7; abundance: NA; d_gene: TRBD1; CDR3aa: ASSYAGTGGYEQY
v_gene: TRBV6-1; j_gene: TRBJ2-4; abundance: NA; d_gene: NA; CDR3aa: ASSEASARGLAKNIQY
v_gene: TRBV19; j_gene: TRBJ2-6; abundance: NA; d_gene: TRBD1; CDR3aa: ASSKGASGANVLT
v_gene: TRBV7-6; j_gene: TRBJ2-1; abundance: NA; d_gene: NA; CDR3aa: ASSWAAAGAYSEQF
v_gene: TRBV5-1; j_gene: TRBJ1-5; abundance: NA; d_gene: NA; CDR3aa: ASSLGYSNQPQH
v_gene: TRBV28; j_gene: TRBJ1-4; abundance: NA; d_gene: NA; CDR3aa: ASKATNEKLF
v_gene: TRBV19; j_gene: TRBJ2-1; abundance: NA; d_gene: NA; CDR3aa: ASSLRPGPHSIDEQF
v_gene: TRBV7-2; j_gene: TRBJ2-5; abundance: NA; d_gene: TRBD2; CDR3aa: ASSLMAGAPETQY